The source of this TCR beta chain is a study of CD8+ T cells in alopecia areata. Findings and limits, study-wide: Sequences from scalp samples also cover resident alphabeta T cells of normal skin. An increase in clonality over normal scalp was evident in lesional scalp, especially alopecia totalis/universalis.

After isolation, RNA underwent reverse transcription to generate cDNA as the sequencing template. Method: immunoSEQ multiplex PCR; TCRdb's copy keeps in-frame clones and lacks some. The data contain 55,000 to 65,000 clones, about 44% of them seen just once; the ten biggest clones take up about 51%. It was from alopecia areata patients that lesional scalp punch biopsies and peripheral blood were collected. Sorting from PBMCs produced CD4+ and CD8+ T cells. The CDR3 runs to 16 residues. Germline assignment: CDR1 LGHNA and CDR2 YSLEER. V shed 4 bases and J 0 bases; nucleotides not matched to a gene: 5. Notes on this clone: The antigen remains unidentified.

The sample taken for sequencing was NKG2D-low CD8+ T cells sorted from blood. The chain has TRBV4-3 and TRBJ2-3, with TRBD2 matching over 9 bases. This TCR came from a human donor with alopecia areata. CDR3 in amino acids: CASSRRLAESTDTQYF. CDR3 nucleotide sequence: TGCGCCAGCAGCCGAAGACTAGCGGAGAGCACAGATACGCAGTATTTT.